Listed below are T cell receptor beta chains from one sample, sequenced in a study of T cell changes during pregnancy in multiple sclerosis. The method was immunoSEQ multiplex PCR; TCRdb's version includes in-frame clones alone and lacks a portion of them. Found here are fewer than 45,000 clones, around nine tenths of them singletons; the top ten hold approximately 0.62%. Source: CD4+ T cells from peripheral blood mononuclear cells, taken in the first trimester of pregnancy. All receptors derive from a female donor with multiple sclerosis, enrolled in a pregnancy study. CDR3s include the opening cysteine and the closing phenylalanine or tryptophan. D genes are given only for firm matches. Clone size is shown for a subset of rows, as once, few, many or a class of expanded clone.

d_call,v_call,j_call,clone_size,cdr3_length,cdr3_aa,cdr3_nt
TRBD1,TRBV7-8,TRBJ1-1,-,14,CASSAGQGWTEAFF,TGTGCCAGCAGCGCCGGACAGGGGTGGACTGAAGCTTTCTTT
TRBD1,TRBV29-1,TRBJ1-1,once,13,CSVMDRVNTEAFF,TGCAGCGTTATGGACAGGGTAAACACTGAAGCTTTCTTT
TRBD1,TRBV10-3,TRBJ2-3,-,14,CASRDRGRTDTQYF,TGTGCCTCCCGGGACAGGGGGCGCACAGATACGCAGTATTTT
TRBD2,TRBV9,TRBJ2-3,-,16,CASSVASGRYADTQYF,TGTGCCAGCAGCGTAGCTAGCGGGAGGTACGCAGATACGCAGTATTTT
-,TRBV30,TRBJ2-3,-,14,CAWSALSGTDTQYF,TGTGCCTGGAGCGCCCTAAGCGGTACAGATACGCAGTATTTT
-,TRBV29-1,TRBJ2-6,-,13,CSVLSSGANVLTF,TGCAGCGTTCTTAGCTCTGGGGCCAACGTCCTGACTTTC
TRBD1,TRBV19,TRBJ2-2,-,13,CASRQGAAGELFF,TGTGCCAGTAGACAGGGGGCCGCCGGGGAGCTGTTTTTT
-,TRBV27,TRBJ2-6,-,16,CASSLSPGSGANVLTF,TGTGCCAGCAGTTTGTCCCCAGGCAGTGGGGCCAACGTCCTGACTTTC
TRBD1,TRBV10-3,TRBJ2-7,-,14,CAISESRTGDEQYF,TGTGCCATCAGTGAGTCCAGGACAGGGGACGAGCAGTACTTC
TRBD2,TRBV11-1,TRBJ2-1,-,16,CASSYGLAGSYNEQFF,TGTGCCAGCAGCTATGGACTAGCAGGCTCCTACAATGAGCAGTTCTTC
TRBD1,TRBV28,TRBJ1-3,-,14,CASSRGTGRSTIYF,TGTGCCAGCAGCCGCGGGACAGGGAGGTCGACCATATATTTT
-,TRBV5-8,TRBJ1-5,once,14,CASRLELYNQPQHF,TGTGCCAGCAGGTTGGAGCTGTACAATCAGCCCCAGCATTTT
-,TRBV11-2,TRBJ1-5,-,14,CASSLGRDHQPQHF,TGTGCCAGCAGCTTAGGCAGGGATCATCAGCCCCAGCATTTT
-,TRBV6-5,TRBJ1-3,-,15,CASSLTGVSGNTIYF,TGTGCCAGCAGTTTAACAGGTGTCTCTGGAAACACCATATATTTT
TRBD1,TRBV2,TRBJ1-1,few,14,CASILQGHGTEAFF,TGTGCCAGCATTCTACAGGGGCACGGCACTGAAGCTTTCTTT
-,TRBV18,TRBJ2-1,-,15,CASSPHRASLDEQFF,TGTGCCAGCTCACCGCACAGGGCATCGTTAGATGAGCAGTTCTTC
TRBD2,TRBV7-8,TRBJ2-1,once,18,CASSFRRRLAGGEDEQFF,TGTGCCAGCAGCTTTAGAAGGCGACTAGCGGGAGGAGAGGATGAGCAGTTCTTC
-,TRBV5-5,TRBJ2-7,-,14,CASSRMTASYEQYF,TGTGCCAGCAGCAGAATGACAGCTTCCTACGAGCAGTACTTC
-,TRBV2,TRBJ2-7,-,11,CASSERGEQYF,TGTGCCAGCAGTGAAAGGGGCGAGCAGTACTTC
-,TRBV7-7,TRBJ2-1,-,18,CASSPPDSVSSSYNEQFF,TGTGCTAGCAGCCCCCCCGATAGCGTAAGTAGCTCCTACAATGAGCAGTTCTTC
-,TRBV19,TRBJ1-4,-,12,CASIGQAEKLFF,TGTGCCAGTATAGGACAAGCTGAAAAACTGTTTTTT